A selection of T cell receptor beta chains follows, all from one sample in a study of T cells in pancreatic ductal adenocarcinoma. Libraries were prepared by immunoSEQ multiplex PCR; TCRdb keeps only in-frame clonotypes and omits some of them. Here the sample spans approximately 18,000 clones, around nine tenths being singletons. Sequenced sample: PBMCs. The source of these receptors is a human donor with pancreatic ductal adenocarcinoma. Both conserved end residues are part of each CDR3. Fields, in order: CDR3 length, J gene, clone size, D gene, V gene, CDR3 protein, CDR3 DNA. D genes are given only for firm matches. Clone size appears in some rows only: once, few, many, or a class for an expanded clone.

>13|TRBJ2-7|.|.|TRBV28
CAGRAGSAGEQYF
TGTGCCGGAAGGGCGGGGAGTGCGGGCGAGCAGTACTTC
>13|TRBJ1-2|.|TRBD1|TRBV5-1
CASSTRQGNGYTF
TGCGCCAGCAGCACCCGACAGGGGAATGGCTACACCTTC
>16|TRBJ2-1|.|TRBD2|TRBV4-2
CASSQGPGGFYNEQFF
TGTGCCAGCAGCCAAGGACCGGGGGGGTTTTACAATGAGCAGTTCTTC
>15|TRBJ1-6|.|TRBD1|TRBV28
CATTPGTVYNSPLHF
TGTGCCACCACGCCAGGGACAGTTTATAATTCACCCCTCCACTTT
>13|TRBJ1-1|.|.|TRBV5-1
CASSSRRDTEAFF
TGCGCCAGCAGCTCCCGCAGGGACACTGAAGCTTTCTTT
>13|TRBJ1-3|.|.|TRBV15
CATSQGPGNTIYF
TGTGCCACCAGCCAGGGTCCTGGAAACACCATATATTTT
>14|TRBJ2-7|.|TRBD1|TRBV28
CASVGDRNNYEQYF
TGTGCCAGCGTTGGGGACAGAAACAACTACGAGCAGTACTTC
>13|TRBJ1-6|.|.|TRBV27
CASSPTGYSPLHF
TGTGCCAGCAGTCCGACAGGATATTCACCCCTCCACTTT
>16|TRBJ2-5|.|TRBD1|TRBV7-9
CASSPIPGQPKETQYF
TGTGCCAGCAGTCCGATACCGGGACAGCCAAAAGAGACCCAGTACTTC
>15|TRBJ2-7|.|.|TRBV6-1
CASSWGRTEDYEQYF
TGTGCCAGCAGCTGGGGGCGGACCGAGGACTACGAGCAGTACTTC
>15|TRBJ2-3|.|.|TRBV5-1
CASSLATGGTDTQYF
TGCGCCAGCAGCTTGGCCACGGGGGGCACAGATACGCAGTATTTT
>12|TRBJ1-2|few|.|TRBV7-2
CASSLGASGYTF
TGTGCCAGCAGCTTAGGGGCATCTGGCTACACCTTC
>14|TRBJ1-1|once|.|TRBV18
CASSPPYLNTEAFF
TGTGCCAGCTCACCACCGTACTTGAACACTGAAGCTTTCTTT
>22|TRBJ2-6|.|.|TRBV6-1
CASSEEILRGGSLISGANVLTF
TGTGCCAGCAGTGAAGAAATTCTTAGGGGGGGATCTCTTATCTCTGGGGCCAACGTCCTGACTTTC
>14|TRBJ2-7|.|.|TRBV28
CASSLFGGLYEQYF
TGTGCCAGCAGTTTATTCGGGGGGCTCTACGAGCAGTACTTC
>15|TRBJ1-1|.|.|TRBV5-6
CASTPDIGGGTEAFF
TGTGCCAGCACCCCTGATATAGGTGGAGGAACTGAAGCTTTCTTT
>13|TRBJ1-1|.|.|TRBV6-1
CASGIGMNTEAFF
TGTGCCAGTGGTATCGGTATGAACACTGAAGCTTTCTTT
>16|TRBJ2-3|.|TRBD2|TRBV9
CASSVGERGVTDTQYF
TGTGCCAGCAGCGTAGGCGAGCGGGGGGTGACAGATACGCAGTATTTT
>16|TRBJ2-1|.|TRBD2|TRBV18
CASSPGWTSGFNEQFF
TGTGCCAGCTCACCGGGATGGACTAGCGGATTCAATGAGCAGTTCTTC
>15|TRBJ2-7|.|TRBD2|TRBV4-1
CASSVRTSGSYEQYF
TGCGCCAGCAGCGTGCGGACTAGCGGTTCCTACGAGCAGTACTTC
>14|TRBJ2-3|.|.|TRBV28
CASSWSRSTDTQYF
TGTGCCAGCAGTTGGTCTAGAAGCACAGATACGCAGTATTTT
>13|TRBJ2-1|.|TRBD1|TRBV6-5
CASSEGQGNEQFF
TGTGCCAGCAGTGAGGGACAGGGGAATGAGCAGTTCTTC
>14|TRBJ1-5|few|.|TRBV6-6
CASSNSYSNQPQHF
TGTGCCAGCAGCAACAGTTATAGCAATCAGCCCCAGCATTTT
>18|TRBJ1-1|.|TRBD1|TRBV7-6
CASSFPETGGFMGTEAFF
TGTGCCAGCAGCTTCCCCGAGACAGGGGGTTTCATGGGCACTGAAGCTTTCTTT
>15|TRBJ2-4|.|TRBD1|TRBV9
CASSAPGQGANIQYF
TGTGCCAGCAGCGCTCCGGGACAGGGGGCGAACATTCAGTACTTC
>14|TRBJ2-7|.|.|TRBV5-4
CASSTDIGTYEQYF
TGTGCCAGCAGCACGGACATCGGAACCTACGAGCAGTACTTC
>12|TRBJ1-1|.|.|TRBV15
CATSIANTEAFF
TGTGCCACCAGCATAGCAAACACTGAAGCTTTCTTT
>15|TRBJ1-1|.|.|TRBV7-2
CASSSPGGLGTEAFF
TGTGCCAGCAGCTCCCCGGGGGGGCTCGGCACTGAAGCTTTCTTT
>14|TRBJ2-6|.|TRBD1|TRBV6-6
CAGTGGAGANVLTF
TGTGCCGGCACAGGGGGTGCGGGGGCCAACGTCCTGACTTTC
>13|TRBJ1-6|.|.|TRBV6-6
CASGHSYNSPLHF
TGTGCCAGCGGACACTCCTATAATTCACCCCTCCACTTT
>13|TRBJ1-1|.|.|TRBV9
CASSVGGLGEAFF
TGTGCCAGCAGCGTAGGAGGGCTGGGTGAAGCTTTCTTT
>14|TRBJ1-1|.|.|TRBV5-1
CASSLGQGSSEAFF
TGCGCCAGCAGCCTCGGGCAGGGGAGCTCTGAAGCTTTCTTT
>15|TRBJ2-1|.|TRBD1|TRBV28
CASSHGTGPYNEQFF
TGTGCCAGCAGTCACGGGACAGGGCCTTACAATGAGCAGTTCTTC
>15|TRBJ2-4|.|.|TRBV5-1
CASRSTFEAKNIQYF
TGCGCCAGCAGATCTACGTTCGAAGCCAAAAACATTCAGTACTTC
>16|TRBJ2-7|.|TRBD2|TRBV15
CATSRDATSGAYEQYF
TGTGCCACCAGCAGAGATGCGACTAGCGGCGCCTACGAGCAGTACTTC
>16|TRBJ1-1|.|.|TRBV5-5
CASSPFVSLVNTEAFF
TGTGCCAGCAGCCCCTTCGTTAGCCTGGTGAACACTGAAGCTTTCTTT
>14|TRBJ2-5|.|TRBD1|TRBV9
CASSKTGSAETQYF
TGTGCCAGCAGTAAGACAGGGAGTGCAGAGACCCAGTACTTC
>15|TRBJ1-6|.|.|TRBV2
CASSEGSTPNSPLHF
TGTGCCAGCAGTGAAGGAAGCACCCCGAATTCACCCCTCCACTTT
>15|TRBJ2-3|.|.|TRBV11-1
CASSLGGRGTDTQYF
TGTGCCAGCAGCTTAGGGGGAAGGGGGACAGATACGCAGTATTTT
>14|TRBJ1-5|.|.|TRBV6-5
CASSPLPGYQPQHF
TGTGCCAGCAGCCCCTTGCCAGGGTATCAGCCCCAGCATTTT
>11|TRBJ1-5|.|TRBD1|TRBV19
CASRGQGPQHF
TGTGCCAGTAGAGGACAGGGCCCCCAGCATTTT
>14|TRBJ2-7|few|TRBD2|TRBV9
CASSTGTRSGEQYF
TGTGCCAGCAGCACAGGGACTAGATCGGGGGAGCAGTACTTC
>15|TRBJ1-2|once|.|TRBV6-5
CASSYSSGFNYGYTF
TGTGCCAGCAGTTACTCGTCGGGGTTTAACTATGGCTACACCTTC
>16|TRBJ1-1|.|TRBD1|TRBV6-1
CASSGTGGRSGAEAFF
TGTGCCAGCAGTGGGACAGGGGGTCGGAGTGGAGCGGAAGCTTTCTTT
>15|TRBJ1-6|.|TRBD1|TRBV9
CASSAETGSNSPLHF
TGTGCCAGCAGCGCCGAGACAGGGAGTAATTCACCCCTCCACTTT
>14|TRBJ1-1|.|.|TRBV7-2
CASSLVAVNTEAFF
TGTGCCAGCAGCTTAGTGGCGGTGAACACTGAAGCTTTCTTT